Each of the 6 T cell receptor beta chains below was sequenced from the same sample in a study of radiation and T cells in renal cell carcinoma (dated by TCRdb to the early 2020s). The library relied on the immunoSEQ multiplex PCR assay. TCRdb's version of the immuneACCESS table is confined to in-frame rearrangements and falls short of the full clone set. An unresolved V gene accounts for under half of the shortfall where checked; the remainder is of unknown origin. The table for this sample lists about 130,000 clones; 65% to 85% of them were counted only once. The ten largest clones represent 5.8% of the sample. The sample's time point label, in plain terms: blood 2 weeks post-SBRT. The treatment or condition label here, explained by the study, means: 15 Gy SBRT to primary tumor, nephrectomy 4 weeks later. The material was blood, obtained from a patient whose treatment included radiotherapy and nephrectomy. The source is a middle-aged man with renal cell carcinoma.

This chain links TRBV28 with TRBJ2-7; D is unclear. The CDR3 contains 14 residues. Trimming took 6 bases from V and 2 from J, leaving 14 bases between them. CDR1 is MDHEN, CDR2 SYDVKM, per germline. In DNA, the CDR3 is TGTGCCAGCAGACGCGAAGGTCAGACCTACGAGCAGTACTTC. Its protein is CASRREGQTYEQYF. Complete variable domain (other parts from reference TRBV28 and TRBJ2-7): DVKVTQSSRYLVKRTGEKVFLECVQDMDHENMFWYRQDPGLGLRLIYFSYDVKMKEKGDIPEGYSVSREKKERFSLILESASTNQTSMYLCASRREGQTYEQYFGPGTRLTVT.

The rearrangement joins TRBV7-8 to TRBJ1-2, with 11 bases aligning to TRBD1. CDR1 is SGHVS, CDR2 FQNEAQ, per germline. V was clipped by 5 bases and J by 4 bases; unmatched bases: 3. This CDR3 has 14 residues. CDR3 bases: TGTGCCAGCAGCGCCGGACAGGGGGCCTATGGCTACACCTTC. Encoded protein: CASSAGQGAYGYTF.

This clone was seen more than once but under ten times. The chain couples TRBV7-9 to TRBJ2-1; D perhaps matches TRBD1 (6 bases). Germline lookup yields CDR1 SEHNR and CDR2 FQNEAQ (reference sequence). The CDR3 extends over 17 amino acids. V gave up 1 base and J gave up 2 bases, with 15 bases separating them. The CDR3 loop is CASSLVGGRKTYNEQFF. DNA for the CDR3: TGTGCCAGCAGCTTAGTTGGGGGCAGGAAGACCTACAATGAGCAGTTCTTC.

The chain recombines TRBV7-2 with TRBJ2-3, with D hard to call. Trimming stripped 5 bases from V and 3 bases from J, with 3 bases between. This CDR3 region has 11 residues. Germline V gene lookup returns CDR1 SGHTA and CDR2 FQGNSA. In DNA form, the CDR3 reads TGTGCCAGCAGCCAGACAGATACGCAGTATTTT. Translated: CASSQTDTQYF.

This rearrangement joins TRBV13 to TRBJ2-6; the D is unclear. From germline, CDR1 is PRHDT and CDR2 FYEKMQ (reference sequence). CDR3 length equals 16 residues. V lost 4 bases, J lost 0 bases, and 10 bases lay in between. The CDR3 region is CASSSRRASGANVLTF. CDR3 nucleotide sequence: TGTGCCAGCAGCTCCCGACGGGCCTCTGGGGCCAACGTCCTGACTTTC.

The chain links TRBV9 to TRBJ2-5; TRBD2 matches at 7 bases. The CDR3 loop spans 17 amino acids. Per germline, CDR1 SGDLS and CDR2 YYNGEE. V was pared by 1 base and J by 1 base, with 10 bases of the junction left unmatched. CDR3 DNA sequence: TGTGCCAGCAGCGTACCCCTAGAAGGCGGGAGCCAAGAGACCCAGTACTTC. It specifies CASSVPLEGGSQETQYF.